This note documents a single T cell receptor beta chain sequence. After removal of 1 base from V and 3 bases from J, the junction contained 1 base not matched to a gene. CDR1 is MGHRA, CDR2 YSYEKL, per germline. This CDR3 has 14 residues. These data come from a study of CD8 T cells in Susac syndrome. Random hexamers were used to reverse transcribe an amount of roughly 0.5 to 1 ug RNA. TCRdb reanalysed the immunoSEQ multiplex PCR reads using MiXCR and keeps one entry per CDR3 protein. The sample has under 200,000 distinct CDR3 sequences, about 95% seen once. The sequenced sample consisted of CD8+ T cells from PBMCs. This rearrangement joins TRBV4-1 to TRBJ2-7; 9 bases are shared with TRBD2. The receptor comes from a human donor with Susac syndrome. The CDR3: CASSQGLAVYEQYF. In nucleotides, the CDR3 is TGCGCCAGCAGCCAAGGACTAGCGGTCTACGAGCAGTACTTC.